This TCR beta chain stems from a study of control samples from healthy donors and cancer patients. This clone is a singleton in its sample. Profiling relied on immunoSEQ multiplex PCR, and the TCRdb table lists in-frame clones only, not all of them. The sample shows around 150,000 clones, 85% to 90% of them seen only once. V was shortened by 6 bases and J by 3 bases, with 14 bases between the two germline ends. The CDR3 length is 15 residues. Per germline, CDR1 MRHNA and CDR2 SNTAGT. Sequencing was done on a sample of blood. The clonotype was recovered from a man under 40 in good health. The chain is built from TRBV6-4 and TRBJ2-2; perhaps TRBD2 as D (6 bases). The CDR3 sequence: CASSRSGSHTGELFF. CDR3 DNA: TGTGCCAGCAGCCGGAGCGGGTCCCACACCGGGGAGCTGTTTTTT.